The 22 T cell receptor beta chains given below trace back to one sample, sequenced in a study of blood T cell repertoires in COVID-19. Sequenced by immunoSEQ multiplex PCR; TCRdb stores in-frame clones only, minus some. Found here are 300,000 to 450,000 clones, more than 75% of them singletons; the top ten hold around 1%. Input material: peripheral blood. These receptors all stem from a human donor with acute or convalescent COVID-19. The donor label of this sample is uncertain.

Here the CDR3 reads CASGSFNEQFF. CDR3 bases: TGTGCCAGCGGGAGCTTCAATGAGCAGTTCTTC. J is TRBJ2-1 and V is TRBV19; D is possibly TRBD2 (6 bases). Germline V gene lookup returns CDR1 LNHDA and CDR2 SQIVND (reference sequence). This CDR3 is built from 11 residues. Trimming stripped 9 bases from V and 6 bases from J, with 9 bases between.

The chain employs TRBV5-1 and TRBJ1-6; D unclear. The CDR3 is 13 amino acids. V was pared by 3 bases and J by 8 bases, with 9 bases between. Germline CDR1 and CDR2: SGHRS and YFSETQ. The CDR3 spells CASSSQDHSPLHF. CDR3 in DNA: TGCGCCAGCAGCTCGCAGGATCATTCACCCCTCCACTTT.

The chain couples TRBV7-8 to TRBJ2-3, with 7 bases matching TRBD2. The J segment lost 3 bases and the V segment lost 2 bases, leaving 8 bases of the junction unmatched. Germline V gene lookup returns CDR1 SGHVS and CDR2 FQNEAQ. This CDR3 has 16 residues. CDR3 protein: CASSLYQTGGTDTQYF. DNA for the CDR3: TGTGCCAGCAGCTTATATCAGACGGGAGGAACAGATACGCAGTATTTT.

CDR3: CASSRDRLMEYF. The DNA of the CDR3 is TGTGCCAGCAGTCGGGACAGGCTAATGGAGTACTTC. J is TRBJ2-7 and V is TRBV6-5, with 8 bases that match TRBD1. The V gene's germline CDR1 is MNHEY and CDR2 SVGAGI. The CDR3 sequence is 12 residues long. After removal of 5 bases from V and 11 bases from J, the junction contained 8 bases not matched to a gene.

The chain recombines TRBV23-1 with TRBJ2-7; D call uncertain. TRBV23-1 is marked as an open reading frame, function uncertain. CDR3 size: 11 residues. The V end lost 6 bases, the J end lost 7 bases, and 10 bases lay between the germline ends. Written as DNA, the CDR3 is TGCGCCAGCAGCTCCCTCTTGGAGCAGTACTTC. Translating gives CASSSLLEQYF.

V and J are TRBV23-1 and TRBJ2-2, with a weak D call TRBD1 (6 bases). TRBV23-1 is recorded as an ORF, its role being uncertain. V was pared by 11 bases and J by 0 bases, with 13 bases between. CDR3 size: 14 residues. The CDR3 region is CAFSRTANTGELFF. In DNA form, the CDR3 reads TGCGCCTTCTCGAGGACAGCGAACACCGGGGAGCTGTTTTTT.

The chain joins TRBV7-9 to TRBJ2-7; TRBD1 matches 9 bases. V shed 5 bases, J shed 3 bases, and the junction held 5 bases outside the gene matches. Germline assignment: CDR1 SEHNR and CDR2 FQNEAQ (reference sequence). This CDR3 is built from 14 residues. CDR3 bases: TGTGCCAGCAGCCCGGGACAGGGAAACTACGAGCAGTACTTC. The encoded protein is CASSPGQGNYEQYF.

The V gene is TRBV11-2, the J gene TRBJ2-1, with 7 bases that match TRBD2. The ends lost 0 bases at V and 6 bases at J; junction bases unmatched: 11. The CDR3 runs 17 residues. The germline V gene has CDR1 SGHAT and CDR2 FQNNGV. CDR3 coding DNA: TGTGCCAGCAGCTTAGATCTGTTGCGGGGGAGACGCAATGAGCAGTTCTTC. Amino acid sequence: CASSLDLLRGRRNEQFF.

The J gene is TRBJ1-3, the V gene TRBV30, with D unclear. The CDR3 is made up of 14 amino acids. Germline CDR1 reads GTSNPN; CDR2 reads SVGIG (reference sequence). Deletions cut 1 base from V and 1 base from J, with 8 bases between. CDR3 sequence: CAWSDGLSGNTIYF. CDR3 coding DNA: TGTGCCTGGAGTGACGGGTTGTCTGGAAACACCATATATTTT.

This clone was recorded once. The genes are TRBV30 and TRBJ1-5; maybe TRBD1 (6 bases). Germline V gene lookup returns CDR1 GTSNPN and CDR2 SVGIG (reference sequence). V lost 1 base to trimming and J lost 4 bases, with 11 bases between them. The CDR3 extends over 14 amino acids. The CDR3 DNA reads as TGTGCCTGGAGTGCCCGACAGGTTAATCAGCCCCAGCATTTT. Protein sequence: CAWSARQVNQPQHF.

The chain is built from TRBV7-9 and TRBJ1-1; D not resolved. This CDR3 is 13 amino acids long. Trimming shortened V by 1 base and J by 7 bases, and 10 bases separated the two germline ends. Germline V gives CDR1 SEHNR, CDR2 FQNEAQ (reference sequence). In DNA, the CDR3 is TGTGCCAGCAGCTTAGTGGTCTCAGTTGAAGCTTTCTTT. Translation gives CASSLVVSVEAFF.

The rearrangement uses TRBV12-3 or TRBV12-4 and TRBJ2-5, with 7 bases identical to TRBD1. Trimming at V came to 5 bases and at J to 5 bases, leaving 5 bases not matched to a gene. The CDR3 is 13 amino acids. The CDR3 nucleotides are TGTGCCAGCAGTCCTACAGGGGTGGAGACCCAGTACTTC. Protein sequence: CASSPTGVETQYF.

This chain links TRBV5-1 with TRBJ2-5, with TRBD2 matching over 8 bases. CDR1 and CDR2 (germline): SGHRS, YFSETQ. V lost 0 bases to trimming and J lost 5 bases; unmatched junction nucleotides: 6. CDR3 length equals 15 residues. CDR3 region: CASSLALAVRETQYF. The DNA of the CDR3 is TGCGCCAGCAGCTTGGCACTAGCGGTTAGGGAGACCCAGTACTTC.

The CDR3 region has the DNA TGTGCCAGCAGTTCCCGTACAGGGGACTATGGCTACACCTTC. It encodes CASSSRTGDYGYTF. The rearrangement uses TRBV28 and TRBJ1-2; 7 bases align to TRBD1. Trimming removed 4 bases from V and 3 bases from J; junction bases left unmatched: 5. Germline values: CDR1 MDHEN, CDR2 SYDVKM. The CDR3 totals 14 residues.

V gene TRBV6-5 combines with J gene TRBJ1-2; weak D call: TRBD1 (6 bases). Trimming shortened V by 0 bases and J by 5 bases, and 10 bases separated the two germline ends. The CDR3 extends over 14 amino acids. The germline gives CDR1 MNHEY, CDR2 SVGAGI. CDR3 amino acids: CASSYSRGAYGYTF. In DNA, the CDR3 is TGTGCCAGCAGTTACTCGCGGGGGGCATATGGCTACACCTTC.

The V gene is TRBV5-1, the J gene TRBJ2-5; the D is unclear. Looked up from germline, CDR1 is SGHRS and CDR2 is YFSETQ. V dropped 1 base and J dropped 5 bases, with 3 bases sitting between them. The CDR3 has 11 residues. DNA of the CDR3: TGCGCCAGCAGCTTGTCGGAGACCCAGTACTTC. Translated, it gives CASSLSETQYF.

The rearrangement links TRBV19 to TRBJ1-2, with D perhaps matching TRBD1 (5 bases). The germline gives CDR1 LNHDA, CDR2 SQIVND (reference sequence). The V and J ends lost 6 bases and 0 bases respectively, with 14 bases between them. The CDR3 has 15 residues. The CDR3 sequence is CASRAWTPSNYGYTF. The CDR3 DNA sequence: TGTGCCAGTAGGGCTTGGACACCGTCTAACTATGGCTACACCTTC.

The chain employs TRBV5-1 and TRBJ2-1, with 7 bases that match TRBD2. The CDR3 has 16 amino acids. The germline gives CDR1 SGHRS, CDR2 YFSETQ. V lost 8 bases, J lost 6 bases, and 17 bases stayed unmatched. The CDR3 nucleotides read TGCGCCAGTACTAAAACGGGAGGCGCTACTCTCAATGAGCAGTTCTTC. This encodes CASTKTGGATLNEQFF.

This sequence joins TRBV30 and TRBJ1-2, with TRBD1 identical over 9 bases. This CDR3 has 13 residues. Trimming at V came to 4 bases and at J to 4 bases, leaving 4 bases not matched to a gene. CDR1 is GTSNPN and CDR2 is SVGIG in the germline V gene (reference sequence). The DNA for the CDR3 is TGTGCCTGGACCCGGGACAGGGTCTATGGCTACACCTTC. This translates into CAWTRDRVYGYTF. The variable domain in full, with the rest retrieved from reference TRBV30 and TRBJ1-2, is SQTIHQWPATLVQPVGSPLSLECTVEGTSNPNLYWYRQAAGRGLQLLFYSVGIGQISSEVPQNLSASRPQDRQFILSSKKLLLSDSGFYLCAWTRDRVYGYTFGSGTRLTVV.

There are a few counts of this clone. The chain couples TRBV12-5 to TRBJ1-5, with 10 bases lining up with TRBD1. CDR1 LGHNT and CDR2 FRNRAP come from the germline V gene. The CDR3 length is 16 residues. J gave up 3 bases and V 1 base, and 3 bases lay outside the gene matches. In nucleotides, the CDR3 is TGTGCTAGTGGTTTGGGACAGGGGGCTGTCAATCAGCCCCAGCATTTT. Translation: CASGLGQGAVNQPQHF. Using reference TRBV12-5 and TRBJ1-5 for the parts outside the CDR3, the full variable domain is DARVTQTPRHKVTEMGQEVTMRCQPILGHNTVFWYRQTMMQGLELLAYFRNRAPLDDSGMPKDRFSAEMPDATLATLKIQPSEPRDSAVYFCASGLGQGAVNQPQHFGDGTRLSIL.

The chain recombines TRBV30 with TRBJ1-1; 10 positions agree with TRBD1. Trimming at V came to 1 base and at J to 10 bases, leaving 15 bases not matched to a gene. Germline V gene sequence: CDR1 GTSNPN, CDR2 SVGIG (reference sequence). The CDR3 length is 16 residues. The DNA for the CDR3 is TGTGCCTGGAGTGAATCCGGGACAGGGGCACCCGCGCGAGCTTTCTTT. Amino acid sequence: CAWSESGTGAPARAFF.

The J gene is TRBJ2-7, the V gene TRBV7-8; D is uncertain. Germline V gene data show CDR1 as SGHVS and CDR2 as FQNEAQ. V lost 2 bases, J lost 5 bases, and 10 bases lay in between. The CDR3 has 13 residues. CDR3 in amino acids: CASSLIFRDEQYF. The DNA of the CDR3 is TGTGCCAGCAGCTTAATCTTCCGGGACGAGCAGTACTTC. The whole variable domain, remainder taken from reference TRBV7-8 and TRBJ2-7, is GAGVSQSPRYKVAKRGQDVALRCDPISGHVSLFWYQQALGQGPEFLTYFQNEAQLDKSGLPSDRFFAERPEGSVSTLKIQRTQQEDSAVYLCASSLIFRDEQYFGPGTRLTVT.